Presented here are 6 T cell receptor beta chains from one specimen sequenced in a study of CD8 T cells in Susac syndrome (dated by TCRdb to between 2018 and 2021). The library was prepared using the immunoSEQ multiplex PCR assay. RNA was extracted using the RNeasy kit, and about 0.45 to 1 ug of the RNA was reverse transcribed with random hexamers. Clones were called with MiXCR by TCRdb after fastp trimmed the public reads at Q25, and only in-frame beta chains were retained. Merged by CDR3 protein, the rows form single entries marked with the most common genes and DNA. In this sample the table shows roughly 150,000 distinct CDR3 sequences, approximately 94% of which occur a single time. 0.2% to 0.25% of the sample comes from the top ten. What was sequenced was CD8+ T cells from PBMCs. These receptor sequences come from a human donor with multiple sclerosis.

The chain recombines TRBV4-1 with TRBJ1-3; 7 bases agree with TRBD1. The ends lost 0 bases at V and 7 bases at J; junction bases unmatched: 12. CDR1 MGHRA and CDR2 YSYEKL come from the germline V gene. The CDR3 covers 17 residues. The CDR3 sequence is CASSQEGQPNLENTIYF. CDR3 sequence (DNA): TGCGCCAGCAGCCAAGAGGGACAGCCGAACCTAGAGAACACCATATATTTT.

CDR3 DNA sequence: TGTGCCAGCAGCTTAGGGACTCTCCACGAGCAGTACTTC. Its translation is CASSLGTLHEQYF. The V and J genes are TRBV5-6 and TRBJ2-7, with TRBD2 as a possible D gene (6 bases). Trimming removed 2 bases at V and 5 bases at J, with 11 bases between. This CDR3 is 13 amino acids long. From germline, CDR1 is SGHDT and CDR2 YYEEEE.

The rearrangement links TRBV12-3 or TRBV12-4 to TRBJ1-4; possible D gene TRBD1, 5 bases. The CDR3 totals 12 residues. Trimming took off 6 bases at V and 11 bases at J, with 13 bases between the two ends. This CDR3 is CASSGDRGKLFF. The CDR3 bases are TGTGCCAGCAGCGGGGACCGGGGGAAACTGTTTTTT.

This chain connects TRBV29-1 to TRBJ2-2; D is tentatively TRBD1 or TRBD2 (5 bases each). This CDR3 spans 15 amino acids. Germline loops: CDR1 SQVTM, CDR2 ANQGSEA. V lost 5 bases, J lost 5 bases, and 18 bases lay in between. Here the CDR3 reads CSVLRDAPYTGELFF. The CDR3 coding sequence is TGCAGCGTTTTACGGGACGCACCCTATACCGGGGAGCTGTTTTTT.

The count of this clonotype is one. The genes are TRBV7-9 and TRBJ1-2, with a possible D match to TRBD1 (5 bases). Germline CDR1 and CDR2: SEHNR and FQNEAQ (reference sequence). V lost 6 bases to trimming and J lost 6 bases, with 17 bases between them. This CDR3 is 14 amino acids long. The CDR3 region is CASRHTARVDGYTF. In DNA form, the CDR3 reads TGTGCCAGCAGACACACCGCCAGGGTGGATGGCTACACCTTC.

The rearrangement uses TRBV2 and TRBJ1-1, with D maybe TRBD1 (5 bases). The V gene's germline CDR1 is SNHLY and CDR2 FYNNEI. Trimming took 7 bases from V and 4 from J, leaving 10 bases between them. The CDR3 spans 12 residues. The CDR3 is CASTLGVTEAFF. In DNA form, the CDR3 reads TGTGCCAGCACTCTGGGGGTCACTGAAGCTTTCTTT.